Sequencing of this T cell receptor beta chain was carried out in a study of response to subunit inactivated influenza vaccine. Study-wide points: Only a handful of new T cells, the authors suggested, are recruited with each seasonal influenza vaccination.

TCRdb reanalysed the RT-PCR reads using MiXCR and keeps one entry per CDR3 protein. The repertoire holds approximately 500,000 distinct CDR3 sequences, with 14% as singletons. This clonotype was observed a few times. Its target is not known. With 6 bases clipped from V and 6 bases from J, the junction kept 7 bases outside the gene matches. Per germline, CDR1 SQVTM and CDR2 ANQGSEA. This CDR3 has 14 residues. The sequenced sample was PBMCs from blood, obtained roughly 13 days after vaccination. V usage is TRBV29-1 and J usage is TRBJ2-5, with TRBD2 matching over 13 bases. The TCR comes from a man aged 50 to 59 who received an inactivated influenza vaccine. Written as DNA, the CDR3 is TGCAGCGTGAAGGGGACTAGCGGGATGAAGACCCAGTACTTC. Translation gives CSVKGTSGMKTQYF.